A single sample is the source of the 26 T cell receptor beta chains below, sequenced in a study of blood T cell repertoires in COVID-19. The assay was immunoSEQ multiplex PCR, and TCRdb's table has in-frame clones only and misses some. Of a few hundred thousand clones listed, about 85% are singletons. Source material: PBMCs or T cells enriched from blood (not recorded which). The receptors derive from a woman between 50 and 59 years old who had been exposed to COVID-19.

This clone appeared a single time. V is TRBV7-2 and J is TRBJ1-3; D gene uncertain. Per germline, CDR1 SGHTA and CDR2 FQGNSA. The CDR3 length is 12 residues. V shed 3 bases and J shed 3 bases, with 3 bases lying between them. DNA of the CDR3: TGTGCCAGCAGCTTTAGTGGAAACACCATATATTTT. Translated: CASSFSGNTIYF.

The V and J genes are TRBV11-2 and TRBJ2-3; TRBD2 matches 11 bases. The CDR3 runs to 15 residues. V dropped 5 bases and J dropped 5; count of bases not matched to a gene: 6. The germline V gene has CDR1 SGHAT and CDR2 FQNNGV. The DNA for the CDR3 is TGTGCCAGCAGCATAGCGGGGGGGCGGAAAGATACGCAGTATTTT. This codes for CASSIAGGRKDTQYF.

The chain combines TRBV5-1 with TRBJ1-4; 8 nucleotides align to TRBD1. The CDR3 loop spans 14 amino acids. V lost 3 bases, J lost 5 bases, and 3 bases stayed unmatched. Germline V gene data show CDR1 as SGHRS and CDR2 as YFSETQ. The CDR3 coding sequence is TGCGCCAGCAGCTCGACAGGGGTAAATGAAAAACTGTTTTTT. This translates into CASSSTGVNEKLFF.

In this sample, this clone turned up a few times. V usage is TRBV7-8 and J usage is TRBJ1-2, with D maybe TRBD1 (5 bases). Germline CDR1 is SGHVS and CDR2 is FQNEAQ. CDR3 length equals 15 residues. V lost 5 bases and J lost 3, with 16 bases in between. The CDR3 DNA reads TGTGCCAGCAGCCGCTCCACCCAGGGATACTATGGCTACACCTTC. Encoded protein: CASSRSTQGYYGYTF.

V is TRBV9 and J is TRBJ1-1; D is uncertain. Germline assignment: CDR1 SGDLS and CDR2 YYNGEE. V lost 0 bases and J lost 2, with 11 bases in between. This CDR3 is built from 15 residues. CDR3 nucleotide sequence: TGTGCCAGCAGCGTAGTCCCTACACTAAACACTGAAGCTTTCTTT. It is translated as CASSVVPTLNTEAFF.

This sequence joins TRBV6-5 and TRBJ1-2, with D maybe TRBD1 (6 bases). CDR1 MNHEY and CDR2 SVGAGI come from the germline V gene. CDR3 length: 14 amino acids. V was cut by 0 bases and J by 8 bases, with 13 bases left in between. The CDR3 region is CASSYSDGTRGYTF. In DNA, the CDR3 is TGTGCCAGCAGTTACTCTGATGGGACACGCGGCTACACCTTC.

V is TRBV19 and J is TRBJ1-2, with 12 bases identical to TRBD1. Germline values: CDR1 LNHDA, CDR2 SQIVND (reference sequence). V trimming: 6 bases; J trimming: 5 bases; junction bases outside the gene matches: 10. The CDR3 is 16 residues long. The CDR3 is CASSRARDRGPYGYTF. As DNA, the CDR3 is TGTGCCAGTAGCCGCGCCCGGGACAGGGGGCCTTATGGCTACACCTTC.

This clone occurred a few times. This chain joins TRBV10-3 and TRBJ1-2, with D uncertain. The CDR3 extends over 13 amino acids. Deletions cut 3 bases from V and 2 bases from J, with 7 bases between. Germline V gives CDR1 ENHRY, CDR2 SYGVKD. The CDR3 loop reads CAISDLVNYGYTF. The CDR3, as DNA: TGTGCCATCAGTGACCTCGTGAACTATGGCTACACCTTC.

The chain couples TRBV6-2 or TRBV6-3 to TRBJ2-1, with 11 bases that match TRBD2. Germline CDR1 and CDR2: MNHEY and SVGEGT. The CDR3 loop spans 15 amino acids. Trimming took 2 bases from V and 6 from J; bases not matched to a gene: 3. The DNA of the CDR3 is TGTGCCAGCAGTTACGGAGGGACTAGCGGCAATGAGCAGTTCTTC. Translation: CASSYGGTSGNEQFF.

V usage is TRBV11-2 and J usage is TRBJ1-1, with 8 bases aligning to TRBD1. V lost 3 bases and J lost 9; bases outside the gene matches: 9. The CDR3 is 14 residues long. Germline V gene sequence: CDR1 SGHAT, CDR2 FQNNGV. This CDR3 reads CASSFGQGGLKAFF. The CDR3 DNA sequence: TGTGCCAGCAGCTTCGGACAGGGTGGACTTAAAGCTTTCTTT.

The rearrangement links TRBV2 to TRBJ2-3; the match to TRBD2 covers 8 bases. In germline, CDR1 is SNHLY, CDR2 FYNNEI. The CDR3 has 16 amino acids. V was clipped by 8 bases and J by 1 base; unmatched bases: 11. CDR3 in DNA: TGTGCCAGCTCATACCTTAGCGGGACCGGCACAGATACGCAGTATTTT. Its translation is CASSYLSGTGTDTQYF.

V usage is TRBV9 and J usage is TRBJ2-6; the D gene is possibly TRBD2 (6 bases). CDR1 and CDR2 from the germline V gene are SGDLS and YYNGEE. CDR3 length: 14 residues. The CDR3 loop is CASGGFSGANVLTF. The CDR3 DNA reads TGTGCTAGTGGAGGGTTCTCTGGGGCCAACGTCCTGACTTTC.

The gene calls are TRBV28 and TRBJ2-5, with 8 bases identical to TRBD1. J was trimmed by 4 bases and V by 6 bases; bases with no gene match: 13. This CDR3 region has 16 residues. The germline gives CDR1 MDHEN, CDR2 SYDVKM. This chain's CDR3 is CASRPRPGQAAETQYF. In nucleotides, the CDR3 is TGTGCCAGCAGACCAAGACCGGGACAGGCGGCAGAGACCCAGTACTTC.

This clone was detected once. The chain uses TRBV5-5 and TRBJ1-3; possibly TRBD1 for D (5 bases). The V gene's germline CDR1 is SGHKS and CDR2 YYEKEE (reference sequence). Trimming took off 1 base at V and 7 bases at J, with 15 bases between the two ends. The CDR3 totals 15 residues. CDR3 region: CASSLRGLEENTIYF. The CDR3 bases are TGTGCCAGCAGCTTGCGGGGGTTGGAGGAGAACACCATATATTTT.

The rearrangement uses TRBV19 and TRBJ1-1; TRBD1 matches at 9 bases. Trimming took 5 bases from V and 4 from J; bases not matched to a gene: 8. The CDR3 runs to 15 residues. Per the germline V gene, CDR1 is LNHDA and CDR2 is SQIVND (reference sequence). In nucleotides, the CDR3 is TGTGCCAGTAGTTCTAGTAAACAGGGGGCCACTGAAGCTTTCTTT. This translates into CASSSSKQGATEAFF.

V is TRBV19 and J is TRBJ2-2; the match to TRBD2 covers 13 bases. V trimming: 2 bases; J trimming: 4 bases; junction bases outside the gene matches: 7. CDR3 length: 18 residues. In germline, CDR1 is LNHDA, CDR2 SQIVND (reference sequence). DNA of the CDR3: TGTGCCAGTAGTATACTCCCAGGACTAGCGGGGGTCACCGGGGAGCTGTTTTTT. Translation: CASSILPGLAGVTGELFF.

The V call is TRBV10-3, the J call TRBJ1-1, with TRBD1 identical over 7 bases. CDR1 and CDR2 (germline): ENHRY, SYGVKD. The V and J ends lost 2 bases and 2 bases, in that order; junction bases with no gene match: 2. CDR3 length: 14 amino acids. CDR3 bases: TGTGCCATCAGTGAGCGACAGGGAAACACTGAAGCTTTCTTT. It codes for CAISERQGNTEAFF.

The genes are TRBV5-1 and TRBJ2-2, with no clear D. The CDR3 is 14 residues long. Trimming pared 6 bases from V and 2 bases from J, leaving 11 bases between. CDR1 SGHRS and CDR2 YFSETQ come from the germline V gene. The CDR3 sequence: CASKIEVNTGELFF. CDR3 coding DNA: TGCGCCAGCAAAATTGAGGTTAACACCGGGGAGCTGTTTTTT.

The chain has TRBV7-2 and TRBJ2-3, with 8 bases lining up with TRBD2. The V and J ends lost 5 bases and 6 bases, in that order; junction bases with no gene match: 7. This CDR3 comprises 14 residues. Germline V gene data show CDR1 as SGHTA and CDR2 as FQGNSA. The CDR3 coding sequence is TGTGCCAGCAGCAGGGCGGGGGGCCAGGATACGCAGTATTTT. Translating it yields CASSRAGGQDTQYF.

The rearrangement links TRBV18 to TRBJ1-1; D remains unclear. The ends were cut back, 3 bases at V and 1 base at J, with 9 bases in the middle. The CDR3 has 14 residues. Germline V gives CDR1 KGHSH, CDR2 LQKENI. In DNA form, the CDR3 reads TGTGCCAGCTCACCCAAACCGAGGAACACTGAAGCTTTCTTT. Translation gives CASSPKPRNTEAFF.

This chain joins TRBV10-3 and TRBJ1-1; 8 positions match TRBD1. J gave up 2 bases and V 7 bases, and 9 bases lay outside the gene matches. The CDR3 extends over 15 amino acids. Germline V lookup: CDR1 ENHRY, CDR2 SYGVKD. The CDR3 sequence is CAIKGQGAVNTEAFF. The CDR3 DNA is TGTGCCATCAAAGGACAGGGCGCAGTCAACACTGAAGCTTTCTTT.

This chain joins TRBV7-2 and TRBJ1-6, with 9 bases that match TRBD1. From germline, CDR1 is SGHTA and CDR2 FQGNSA. V lost 5 bases and J lost 9; bases outside the gene matches: 8. CDR3 length equals 15 residues. This CDR3 is CASSTGQGSGSPLHF. The CDR3 coding sequence is TGTGCCAGCAGCACGGGACAGGGATCGGGTTCACCCCTCCACTTT.

V is TRBV6-5 and J is TRBJ1-1; weak D call: TRBD1 (6 bases). This CDR3 region has 13 residues. V was cut by 6 bases and J by 1 base, with 9 bases left in between. CDR1 is MNHEY and CDR2 is SVGAGI in the germline V gene. The CDR3 DNA is TGTGCCAGCAGAAAGGACAGGAACACTGAAGCTTTCTTT. Translated: CASRKDRNTEAFF.

The rearrangement links TRBV7-9 to TRBJ2-2; TRBD1 is a possible D gene (5 bases). This CDR3 spans 15 amino acids. Germline V CDR1 and CDR2: SEHNR, FQNEAQ (reference sequence). With 5 bases removed from V and 5 bases from J, the gap between germline ends came to 15 bases. The CDR3: CASSVQGLMTGELFF. CDR3 bases: TGTGCCAGCAGCGTCCAGGGTTTGATGACCGGGGAGCTGTTTTTT. Together with reference TRBV7-9 and TRBJ2-2, the CDR3 gives the full variable domain: DTGVSQNPRHKITKRGQNVTFRCDPISEHNRLYWYRQTLGQGPEFLTYFQNEAQLEKSRLLSDRFSAERPKGSFSTLEIQRTEQGDSAMYLCASSVQGLMTGELFFGEGSRLTVL.

The rearrangement joins TRBV4-3 to TRBJ2-7; D is unclear. V lost 1 base to trimming and J lost 0 bases, with 13 bases between them. The germline CDR1 and CDR2 sequences are LGHNA and YSLEER. This CDR3 spans 16 amino acids. CDR3 coding DNA: TGCGCCAGCAGCCAAGGAGTGGGCGATAGCTCCTACGAGCAGTACTTC. This gives the protein CASSQGVGDSSYEQYF.

V gene TRBV5-6 combines with J gene TRBJ2-7; weak D call: TRBD2 (6 bases). Germline V CDR1 and CDR2: SGHDT, YYEEEE. This CDR3 is built from 12 residues. Trimming shortened V by 4 bases and J by 7 bases, and 12 bases separated the two germline ends. DNA of the CDR3: TGTGCCAGCAGCCCTGGGGGGTGGGAGCAGTACTTC. It specifies CASSPGGWEQYF. Looking up the rest from reference TRBV5-6 and TRBJ2-7 gives the full variable domain: DAGVTQSPTHLIKTRGQQVTLRCSPKSGHDTVSWYQQALGQGPQFIFQYYEEEERQRGNFPDRFSGHQFPNYSSELNVNALLLGDSALYLCASSPGGWEQYFGPGTRLTVT.